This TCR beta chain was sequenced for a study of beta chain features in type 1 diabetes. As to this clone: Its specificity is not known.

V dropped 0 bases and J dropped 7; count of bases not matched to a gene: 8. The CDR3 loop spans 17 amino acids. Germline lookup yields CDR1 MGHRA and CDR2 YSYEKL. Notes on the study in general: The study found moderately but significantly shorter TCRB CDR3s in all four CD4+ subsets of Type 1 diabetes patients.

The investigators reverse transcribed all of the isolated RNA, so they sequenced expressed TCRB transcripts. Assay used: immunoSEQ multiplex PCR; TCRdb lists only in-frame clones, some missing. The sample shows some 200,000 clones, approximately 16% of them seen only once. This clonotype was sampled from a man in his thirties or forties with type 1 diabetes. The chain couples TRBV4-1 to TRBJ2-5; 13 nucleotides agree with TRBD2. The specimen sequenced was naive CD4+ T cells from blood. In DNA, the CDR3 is TGCGCCAGCAGCCAAGATAGGACTAGCGGGAGCCTCCGGACCCAGTACTTC. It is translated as CASSQDRTSGSLRTQYF.